The sequence of this T cell receptor beta chain was determined in a study of blood T cell repertoires in COVID-19. The study recruited people aged roughly 18 to 95 years across roughly 23 US areas. Germline V gene data show CDR1 as MRHNA and CDR2 as SNTAGT. The V and J ends lost 2 bases and 8 bases respectively, with 6 bases between them. The CDR3 runs to 11 residues. Clones were read by immunoSEQ multiplex PCR, and TCRdb kept only the in-frame ones, dropping some. Of 250,000 to 300,000 clones listed, 84% are singletons. The sequence came from a man aged 50 to 59 who had recovered from COVID-19. The sample consisted of PBMCs or T cells enriched from blood (not recorded which). The chain recombines TRBV6-4 with TRBJ1-2; perhaps TRBD1 as D (6 bases). This CDR3 is CASSDGTGYTF. The CDR3 nucleotides are TGTGCCAGCAGTGACGGGACAGGCTACACCTTC.